The source of this T cell receptor beta chain is a study of CD4 T cells in relation to SARS-CoV-2 and coronaviruses. The wider study: PBMCs were cultured with antigen for less than twelve days before TCR beta sequencing. Study-wide points: In about 65% of donors, memory CD4+ clonotypes crossrecognized SARS-CoV-2 and at least one common cold coronavirus spike. Samples before the pandemic and after infection were not matched within any donor.

A note on this clone: The target antigen is unknown.

The assay was immunoSEQ multiplex PCR, and TCRdb's table has in-frame clones only and misses some. The sample shows around 11,000 clones, around 80% of them seen only once. Germline-derived CDR1 and CDR2 are MNHEY and SMNVEV (reference sequence). Trimming stripped 0 bases from V and 2 bases from J, with 5 bases between. This CDR3 has 15 residues. The unexposed donors gave CD4+ T cells in about 2010-2019, prior to COVID-19. CD4+ T cells were isolated from the cells after around 11 days of culture. On days 3 and 7, cultures got half fresh IL-2 medium. Sequenced input: CD4+ T cells from PBMCs, cultured in vitro. The chain couples TRBV27 to TRBJ1-6; D call uncertain. The receptor comes from a human donor in good health. The CDR3 DNA reads TGTGCCAGCAGTTTATCTTCAGCCTATAATTCACCCCTCCACTTT. Its translation: CASSLSSAYNSPLHF.